This record looks at one T cell receptor beta chain sequence and its context. What it recognizes is unknown. The data were taken from a study of cytomegalovirus exposure and HLA in healthy donors. PCR amplification relied on 60 Vbeta primers (plus 13 Jbeta primers). TCRdb's table, derived via immunoSEQ multiplex PCR, lists solely in-frame clones and lacks some. The repertoire holds under 250,000 clones, with about 80% as singletons. Broader study findings: Confirmation was obtained in vitro that a few CMV-associated chains are specific for CMV antigens. Prior analysis indicated that the majority of TCR beta V segments exhibited productivity approximately 87% or approximately 30% of the time. A missense variant in DCLRE1C was later tied to TCR beta V- and J-gene trimming. Among TCR sequences, most were rare, though some public TCRs appeared in many donors.

Germline CDR1 reads SNHLY; CDR2 reads FYNNEI. The CDR3 has 14 amino acids. V shed 6 bases, J shed 5 bases, and the junction held 6 bases outside the gene matches. The V call is TRBV2, the J call TRBJ1-1, with 10 positions matching TRBD1. Sequenced material: PBMCs. The receptor's source is a man aged 25 to 40 in good health and CMV-seronegative. In DNA, the CDR3 is TGTGCCAGCAGGGGGACAGGGGTAAATACTGAAGCTTTCTTT. Protein: CASRGTGVNTEAFF.